Detailed here is one T cell receptor (beta chain). This same CDR3 is encoded by further DNA sequences in the sample. This record comes from a study of shared clonotypes between healthy human individuals. Naive CD8 populations comprised CD45RO-negative cells positively selected for CCR7, excluding terminally differentiated effector memory CD45RA+ cells. Germline V lookup: CDR1 MGHRA, CDR2 YSYEKL. V shed 0 bases and J 8 bases; nucleotides not matched to a gene: 5. This CDR3 is 15 amino acids long. Researchers divided each subset's genomic DNA evenly across several immunoSEQ plates. Data came from immunoSEQ multiplex PCR; TCRdb stores just in-frame clones and leaves some out. The sample yields about 2.2 million clones, 93% seen once.

What was sequenced was naive CD8+ T cells from PBMCs. The chain joins TRBV4-1 to TRBJ1-4; 8 bases are a match to TRBD1. This TCR was sampled from a man younger than 30 in good health. Some clones in this sample may be carry-over from other donors' samples. The CDR3 reads CASSQEPGQVEKLFF. Written as DNA, the CDR3 is TGCGCCAGCAGCCAAGAACCGGGACAGGTCGAAAAACTGTTTTTT.